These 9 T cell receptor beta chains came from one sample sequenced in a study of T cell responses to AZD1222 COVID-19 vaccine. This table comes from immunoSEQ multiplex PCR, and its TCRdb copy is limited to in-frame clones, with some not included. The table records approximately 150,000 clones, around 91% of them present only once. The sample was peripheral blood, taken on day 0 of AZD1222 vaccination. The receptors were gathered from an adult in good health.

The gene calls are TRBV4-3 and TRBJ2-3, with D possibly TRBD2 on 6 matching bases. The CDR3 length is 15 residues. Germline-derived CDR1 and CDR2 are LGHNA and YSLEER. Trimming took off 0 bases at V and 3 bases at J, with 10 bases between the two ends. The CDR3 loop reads CASSQDAGYTDTQYF. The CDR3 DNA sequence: TGCGCCAGCAGCCAAGATGCGGGATATACAGATACGCAGTATTTT.

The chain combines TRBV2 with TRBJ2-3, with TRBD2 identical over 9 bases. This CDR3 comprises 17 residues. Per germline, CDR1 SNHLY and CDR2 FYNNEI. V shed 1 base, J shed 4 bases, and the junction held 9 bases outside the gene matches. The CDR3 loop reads CASSEDSSGIRPDTQYF. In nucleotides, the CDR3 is TGTGCCAGCAGTGAAGATTCTAGCGGGATTAGGCCAGATACGCAGTATTTT.

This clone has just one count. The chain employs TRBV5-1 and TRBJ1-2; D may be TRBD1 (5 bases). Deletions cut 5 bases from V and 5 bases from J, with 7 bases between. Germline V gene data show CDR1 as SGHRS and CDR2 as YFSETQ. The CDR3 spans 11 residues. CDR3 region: CASRSGYGYTF. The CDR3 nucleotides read TGCGCCAGCAGATCAGGGTATGGCTACACCTTC.

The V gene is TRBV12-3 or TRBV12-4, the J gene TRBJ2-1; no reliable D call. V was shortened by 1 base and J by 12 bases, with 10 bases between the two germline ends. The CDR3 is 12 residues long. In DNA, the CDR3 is TGTGCCAGCAGTTTAGTCCCCGAGGCGCAGTTCTTC. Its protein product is CASSLVPEAQFF.

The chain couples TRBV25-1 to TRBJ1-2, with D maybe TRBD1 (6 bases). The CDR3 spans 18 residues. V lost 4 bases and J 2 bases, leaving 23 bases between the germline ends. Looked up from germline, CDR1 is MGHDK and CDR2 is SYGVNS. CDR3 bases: TGTGCCAGCAGTGGTGAGGACAGCCACCTGCCCCCGAACTATGGCTACACCTTC. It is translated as CASSGEDSHLPPNYGYTF.

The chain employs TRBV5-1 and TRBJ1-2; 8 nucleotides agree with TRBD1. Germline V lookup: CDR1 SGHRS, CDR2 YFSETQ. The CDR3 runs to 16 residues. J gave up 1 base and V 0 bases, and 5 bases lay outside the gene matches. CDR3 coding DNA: TGCGCCAGCAGCTTGGAAGGACAGGGCCATAACTATGGCTACACCTTC. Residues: CASSLEGQGHNYGYTF.

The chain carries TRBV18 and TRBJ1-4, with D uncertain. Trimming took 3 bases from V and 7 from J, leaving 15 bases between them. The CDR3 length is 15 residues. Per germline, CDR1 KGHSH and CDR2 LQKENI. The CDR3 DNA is TGTGCCAGCTCACCTTGGTCCAAGGAAGGTGAAAAACTGTTTTTT. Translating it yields CASSPWSKEGEKLFF. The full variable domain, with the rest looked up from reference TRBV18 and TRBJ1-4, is NAGVMQNPRHLVRRRGQEARLRCSPMKGHSHVYWYRQLPEEGLKFMVYLQKENIIDESGMPKERFSAEFPKEGPSILRIQQVVRGDSAAYFCASSPWSKEGEKLFFGSGTQLSVL.

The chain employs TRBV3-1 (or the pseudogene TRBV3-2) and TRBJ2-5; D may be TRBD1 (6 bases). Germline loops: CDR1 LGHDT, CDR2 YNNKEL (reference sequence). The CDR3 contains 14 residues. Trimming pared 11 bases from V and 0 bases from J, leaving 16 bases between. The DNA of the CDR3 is TGTGCCGGTCCAGGGGTTTGGGACCAAGAGACCCAGTACTTC. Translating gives CAGPGVWDQETQYF.

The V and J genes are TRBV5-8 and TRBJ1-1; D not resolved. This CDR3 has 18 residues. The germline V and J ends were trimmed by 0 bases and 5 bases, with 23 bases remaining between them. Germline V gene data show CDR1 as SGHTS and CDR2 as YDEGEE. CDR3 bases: TGTGCCAGCAGCTTGGTGGATGGTAGTGGAGGTGGGTGGACTGAAGCTTTCTTT. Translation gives CASSLVDGSGGGWTEAFF.